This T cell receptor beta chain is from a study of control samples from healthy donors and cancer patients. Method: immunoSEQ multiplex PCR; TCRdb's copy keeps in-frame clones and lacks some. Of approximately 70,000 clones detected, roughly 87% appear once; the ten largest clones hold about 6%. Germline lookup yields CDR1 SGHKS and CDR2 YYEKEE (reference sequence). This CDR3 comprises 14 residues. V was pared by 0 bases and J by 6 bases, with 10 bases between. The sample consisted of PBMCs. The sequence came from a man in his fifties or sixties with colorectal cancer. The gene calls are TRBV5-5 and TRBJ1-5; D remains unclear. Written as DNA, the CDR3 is TGTGCCAGCAGCTTGGCTCCAGCGGTTCAGCCCCAGCATTTT. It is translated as CASSLAPAVQPQHF.